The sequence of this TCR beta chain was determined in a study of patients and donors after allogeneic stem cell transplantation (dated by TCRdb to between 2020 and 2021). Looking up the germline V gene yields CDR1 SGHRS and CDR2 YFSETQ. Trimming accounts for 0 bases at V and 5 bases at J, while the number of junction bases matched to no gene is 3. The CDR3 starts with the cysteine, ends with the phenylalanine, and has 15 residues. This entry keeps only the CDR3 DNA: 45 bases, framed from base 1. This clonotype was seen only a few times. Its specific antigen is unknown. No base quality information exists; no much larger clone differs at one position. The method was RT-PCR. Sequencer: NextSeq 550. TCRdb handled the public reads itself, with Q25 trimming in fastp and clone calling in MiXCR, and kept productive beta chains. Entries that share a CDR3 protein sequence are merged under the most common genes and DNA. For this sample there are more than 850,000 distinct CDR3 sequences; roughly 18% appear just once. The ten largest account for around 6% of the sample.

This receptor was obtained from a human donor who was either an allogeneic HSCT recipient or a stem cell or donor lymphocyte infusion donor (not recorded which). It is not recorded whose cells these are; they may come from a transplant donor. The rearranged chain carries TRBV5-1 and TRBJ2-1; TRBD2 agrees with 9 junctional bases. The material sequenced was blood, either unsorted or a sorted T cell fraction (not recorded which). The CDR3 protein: CASSLGLAANNEQFF. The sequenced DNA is TGCGCCAGCAGCTTGGGACTAGCGGCCAACAATGAGCAGTTCTTC.